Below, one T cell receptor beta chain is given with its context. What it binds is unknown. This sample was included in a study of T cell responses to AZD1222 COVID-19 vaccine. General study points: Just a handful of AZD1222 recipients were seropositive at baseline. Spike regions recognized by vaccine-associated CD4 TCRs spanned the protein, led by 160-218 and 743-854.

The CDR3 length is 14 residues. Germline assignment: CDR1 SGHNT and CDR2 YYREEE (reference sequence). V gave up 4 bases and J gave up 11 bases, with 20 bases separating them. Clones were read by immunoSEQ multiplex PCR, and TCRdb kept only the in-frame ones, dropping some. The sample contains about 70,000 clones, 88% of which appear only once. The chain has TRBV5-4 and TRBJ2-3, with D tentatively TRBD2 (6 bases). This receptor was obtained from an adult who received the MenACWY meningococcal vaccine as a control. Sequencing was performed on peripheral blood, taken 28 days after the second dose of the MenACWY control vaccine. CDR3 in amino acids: CASSLGGGGTQQYF. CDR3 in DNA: TGTGCCAGCAGCCTCGGTGGGGGTGGGACTCAGCAGTATTTT.